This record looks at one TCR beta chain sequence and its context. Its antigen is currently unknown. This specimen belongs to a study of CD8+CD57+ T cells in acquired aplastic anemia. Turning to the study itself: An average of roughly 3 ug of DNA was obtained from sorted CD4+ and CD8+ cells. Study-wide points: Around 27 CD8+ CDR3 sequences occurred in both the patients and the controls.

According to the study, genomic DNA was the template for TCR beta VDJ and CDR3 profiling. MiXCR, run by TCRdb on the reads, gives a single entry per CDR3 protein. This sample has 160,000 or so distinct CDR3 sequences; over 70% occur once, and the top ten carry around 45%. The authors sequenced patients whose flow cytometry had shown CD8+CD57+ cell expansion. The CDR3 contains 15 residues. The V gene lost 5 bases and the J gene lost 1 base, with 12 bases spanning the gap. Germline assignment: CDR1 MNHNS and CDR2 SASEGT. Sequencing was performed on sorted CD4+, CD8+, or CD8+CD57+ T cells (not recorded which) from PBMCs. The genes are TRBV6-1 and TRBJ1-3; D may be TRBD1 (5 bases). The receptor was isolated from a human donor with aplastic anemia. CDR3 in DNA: TGTGCCAGCAGTTACGACAGAACTTCTGGAAACACCATATATTTT. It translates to CASSYDRTSGNTIYF.